This T cell receptor beta chain was identified in a study of blood T cell repertoires in COVID-19 (dated by TCRdb to about 2020). Context from the whole study: Collaborator samples came from the United States, Italy and Spain and covered acute and convalescent phases of COVID-19. The material from the prospective study consisted of cDNA or gDNA derived from T cells, B-cell-depleted T cells, or PBMCs. Deeply sampled blood TCRbeta repertoires from subjects exposed to, actively infected with, or recovered from COVID-19 were included in the dataset. A freely available public database, intended as a resource for researchers studying the immune response to SARS-CoV-2, is where the repertoires were released. Samples were obtained from the ongoing ImmuneRACE study (first 160 participants) and from 950 to 1,500 subjects provided by 6 global collaborators. Sample metadata almost always included a de-identified subject ID, COVID-19 status, age in years and sex. Where available, HLA class I and class II types were obtained from metadata supplied by the sample provider rather than from assay-based typing. What the work shows at the level of the full study, not this receptor alone: The quantity of clinical and demographic metadata differed by source and by participant and was supplied without curation.

Trimming costs V 7 bases and J 5 bases, and their ends lie 17 bases apart. According to the germline V gene (reference sequence), CDR1 reads GTSNPN and CDR2 reads SVGIG. From its cysteine to its phenylalanine, the CDR3 spans 13 amino acids. Only the CDR3 DNA stays, 39 bases, in frame from base 1. TCRbeta CDR3 regions were amplified from genomic DNA using the immunoSEQ Assay, a bias-controlled multiplex PCR. As for the original processing: The number of nucleated cells in each sample was estimated from the amplification of reference gene primers within the assay. To quantify the absolute abundance of each unique TCRbeta CDR3 rearrangement, sequence reads were collapsed and filtered. For each sample, productive Simpson clonality was calculated as the square root of Simpson's diversity index across productive rearrangements. TCRdb holds this immuneACCESS table with in-frame rearrangements only. Some clones are missing; in checked studies, unresolved V genes explain under half, and the rest has no known cause. V, J and clone size were drawn from that table, and D and trimming were deduced from the DNA. The sample contains about 170,000 clones, 70% to 85% of them found a single time. The top ten constitute approximately 1.1% of the sample.

For this clone: The antigen this receptor binds is unknown. It has no much larger one-base neighbor in the sample; base qualities were not kept.

A second Seattle source provided samples from volunteer blood donors who had recovered from COVID-19. Whole blood was collected in K2EDTA tubes by collaborating institutions according to the institutions' own protocols. Collaborator samples were shipped for TCRbeta analysis as frozen whole blood, isolated PBMCs, or DNA extracted from either sample type. This clonotype was sampled from a man in his 60s who had recovered from COVID-19. Sequencing input: peripheral blood. The sequence is built from TRBV30 and TRBJ1-2; the D gene remains uncertain. The DNA reads as follows: TGTGCCTTCCGGGAGCCGTCGTCTTATGGCTACACCTTC. Its amino acids are CAFREPSSYGYTF.